This TCR beta chain was sequenced in a study of shared clonotypes between healthy human individuals. Study in general: For every donor, three CD4 naive, three CD4 memory, two CD8 naive and one CD8 memory plates were used.

A CD45RA-negative memory subset and a CD45RA+ naive subset were separated from the CD4+ cells. This clone was observed once. Its matching antigen is unknown. Using immunoSEQ multiplex PCR, the repertoire was profiled, and TCRdb retains in-frame clones only, with some absent. This table holds roughly 2.5 million clones, around 94% found once. Trimming left V 3 bases short and J 6 bases short, with 12 bases between. The CDR3 spans 14 residues. Germline V gene lookup returns CDR1 GTSNPN and CDR2 SVGIG (reference sequence). General study results and limits: Relative to clonotypes present in all four donors, those not shared had lower generation probabilities.

The chain links TRBV30 to TRBJ1-6, with D hard to call. The sequencing sample was made of naive CD4+ T cells sorted from blood. Subset given: CD45RA+ positively selected. The source is a young man in good health. Written as DNA, the CDR3 is TGTGCCTGGAGGGGCAGACCCTTTAATTCACCCCTCCACTTT. Translated: CAWRGRPFNSPLHF.